This T cell receptor (beta chain) came from a study of blood T cell repertoires in COVID-19. Study-level information: The samples span acute and convalescent COVID-19 from the United States, Italy and Spain. PBMCs, B-cell-depleted T cells, or T cells were the source of the cDNA or gDNA that made up the material.

Measured with immunoSEQ multiplex PCR; TCRdb has only the in-frame clones, and not every one. The sample contains roughly 130,000 clones, approximately 81% of which appear only once. There are 14 residues in the CDR3. The J segment lost 0 bases and the V segment lost 5 bases, leaving 2 bases of the junction unmatched. CDR1 is MNHEY and CDR2 is SVGEGT in the germline V gene. The study recruited people aged about 18 to 90 years across more than 20 US areas. Cohorts were based on clinical histories the participants reported. The sample comprised PBMCs or T cells enriched from blood (not recorded which). The chain employs TRBV6-2 or TRBV6-3 and TRBJ1-1; 8 bases line up with TRBD1. This clonotype was sampled from a man aged 40-50 years with acute COVID-19. Written as DNA, the CDR3 is TGTGCCAGCAGTAAGGGACAGGTGAACACTGAAGCTTTCTTT. This encodes CASSKGQVNTEAFF.